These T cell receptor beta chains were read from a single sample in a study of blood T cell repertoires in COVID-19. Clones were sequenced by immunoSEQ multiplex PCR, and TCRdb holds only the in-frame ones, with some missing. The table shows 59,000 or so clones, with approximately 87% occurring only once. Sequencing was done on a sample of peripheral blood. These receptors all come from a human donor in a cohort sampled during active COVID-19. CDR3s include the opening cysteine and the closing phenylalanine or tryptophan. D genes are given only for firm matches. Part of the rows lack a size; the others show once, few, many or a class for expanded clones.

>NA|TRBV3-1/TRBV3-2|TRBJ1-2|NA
TGTGCCAGCAGCCATAAATCTCCGGCGGTAAAGGGCTACACCTTC
CASSHKSPAVKGYTF
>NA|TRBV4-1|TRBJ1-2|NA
TGCGCCAGCAGCCCCGGGGAGGCTAACTATGGCTACACCTTC
CASSPGEANYGYTF
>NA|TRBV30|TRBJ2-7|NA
TGTGCCTGGAGGAAGATACCCAACACCTACGAGCAGTACTTC
CAWRKIPNTYEQYF
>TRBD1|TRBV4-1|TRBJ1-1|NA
TGCGCCAGCAGCCAAGGACAGGGGGTAACATCATGGAACACTGAAGCTTTCTTT
CASSQGQGVTSWNTEAFF
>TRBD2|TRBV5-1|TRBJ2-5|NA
TGCGCCAGCAGCTTGGCAGCGGGGATTAGCCAAGAGACCCAGTACTTC
CASSLAAGISQETQYF
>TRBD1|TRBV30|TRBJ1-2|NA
TGTGCCTGGAGTGGGACAGGGCGTGGCTACACCTTC
CAWSGTGRGYTF
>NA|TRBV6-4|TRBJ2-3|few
TGTGCCAGCAGTGCGGGAATGACAGATACGCAGTATTTT
CASSAGMTDTQYF
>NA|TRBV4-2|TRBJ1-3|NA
TGTGCCAGCAGCCTCTCGGTGGTCCTTTCTGGAAACACCATATATTTT
CASSLSVVLSGNTIYF
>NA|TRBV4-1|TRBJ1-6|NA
TGCGCCAGCAGCCAAGGAGTCCGGGAACGCTATAATTCACCCCTCCACTTT
CASSQGVRERYNSPLHF
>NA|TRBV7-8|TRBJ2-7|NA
TGTGCCAGCAGCTTAGTACCAGGGCTGGGAGAGCAGTACTTC
CASSLVPGLGEQYF
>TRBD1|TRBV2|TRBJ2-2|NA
TGTGCCAGCAGTAGGGACAGGGGGATTGGGGACACCGGGGAGCTGTTTTTT
CASSRDRGIGDTGELFF
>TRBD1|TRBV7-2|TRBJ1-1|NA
TGTGCCAGCAGCGCCCAGGGACAGGGGTTAGGCACTGAAGCTTTCTTT
CASSAQGQGLGTEAFF
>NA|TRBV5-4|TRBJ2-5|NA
TGTGCCAGCAGCTTACAGGGTTTTCGGGAGACCCAGTACTTC
CASSLQGFRETQYF
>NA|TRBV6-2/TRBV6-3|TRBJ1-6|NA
TGTGCCAGCAGTTACTCTTCAGGGTACTCCTATAATTCACCCCTCCACTTT
CASSYSSGYSYNSPLHF
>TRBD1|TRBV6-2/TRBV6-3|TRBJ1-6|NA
TGTGCCAGCAGTTCAAGCCCGACAGGGGGCGCAGGATCACCCCTCCACTTT
CASSSSPTGGAGSPLHF